This T cell receptor beta chain was sequenced in a study of T cell responses to AZD1222 COVID-19 vaccine. Study findings and constraints: Spike-specific TCR breadth and depth both grew after two AZD1222 doses. The span of vaccine-associated CD4 TCRs extended across spike, with dominance at 160-218 and 743-854. Clonal diversity was possibly underestimated; the donors were predominantly white British and more often female. Sampled repertoires all dated from after the peak T cell response.

Profiling relied on immunoSEQ multiplex PCR, and the TCRdb table lists in-frame clones only, not all of them. Of approximately 120,000 clones in the sample, 80% to 90% were seen once. Details on this clone: As yet, its antigen is unknown.

The germline gives CDR1 SQVTM, CDR2 ANQGSEA. This CDR3 contains 13 residues. V shed 2 bases and J shed 6 bases, with 12 bases lying between them. The sequence derives from an adult who received the AZD1222 COVID-19 vaccine. The V and J genes are TRBV29-1 and TRBJ2-3, with D maybe TRBD2 (6 bases). The specimen was peripheral blood, collected 28 days after the second AZD1222 dose. In nucleotides, the CDR3 is TGCAGCGTTGAAAAGACTAGACGGGATACGCAGTATTTT. It specifies CSVEKTRRDTQYF.